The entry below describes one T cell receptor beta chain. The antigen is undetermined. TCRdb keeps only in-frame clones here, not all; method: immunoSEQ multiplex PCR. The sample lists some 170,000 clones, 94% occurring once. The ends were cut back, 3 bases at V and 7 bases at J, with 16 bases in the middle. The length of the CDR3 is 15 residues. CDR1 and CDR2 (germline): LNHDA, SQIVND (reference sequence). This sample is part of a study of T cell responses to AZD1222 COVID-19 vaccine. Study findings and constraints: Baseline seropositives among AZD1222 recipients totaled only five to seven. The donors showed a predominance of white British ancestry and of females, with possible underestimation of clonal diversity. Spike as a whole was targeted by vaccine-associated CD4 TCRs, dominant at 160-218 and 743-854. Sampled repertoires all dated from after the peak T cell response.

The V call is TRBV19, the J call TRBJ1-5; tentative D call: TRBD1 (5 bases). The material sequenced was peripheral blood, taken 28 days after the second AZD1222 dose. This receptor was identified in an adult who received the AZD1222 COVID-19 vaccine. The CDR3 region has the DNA TGTGCCAGTAGTATCAATACAGGTCCATCCCAGCCCCAGCATTTT. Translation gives CASSINTGPSQPQHF.